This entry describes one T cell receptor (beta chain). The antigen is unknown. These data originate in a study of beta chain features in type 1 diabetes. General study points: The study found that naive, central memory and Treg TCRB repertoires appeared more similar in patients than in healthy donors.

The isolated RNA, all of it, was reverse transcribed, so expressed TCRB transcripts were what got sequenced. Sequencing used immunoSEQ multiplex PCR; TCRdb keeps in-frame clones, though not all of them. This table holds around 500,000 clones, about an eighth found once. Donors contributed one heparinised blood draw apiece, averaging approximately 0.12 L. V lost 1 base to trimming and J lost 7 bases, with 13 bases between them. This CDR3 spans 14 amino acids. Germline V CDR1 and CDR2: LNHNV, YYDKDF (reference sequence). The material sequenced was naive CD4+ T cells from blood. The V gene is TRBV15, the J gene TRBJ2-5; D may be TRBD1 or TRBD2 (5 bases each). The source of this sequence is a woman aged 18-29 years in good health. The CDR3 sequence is CATSRVFSGGTQYF. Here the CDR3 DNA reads TGTGCCACCAGCAGAGTTTTCTCTGGGGGGACCCAGTACTTC.